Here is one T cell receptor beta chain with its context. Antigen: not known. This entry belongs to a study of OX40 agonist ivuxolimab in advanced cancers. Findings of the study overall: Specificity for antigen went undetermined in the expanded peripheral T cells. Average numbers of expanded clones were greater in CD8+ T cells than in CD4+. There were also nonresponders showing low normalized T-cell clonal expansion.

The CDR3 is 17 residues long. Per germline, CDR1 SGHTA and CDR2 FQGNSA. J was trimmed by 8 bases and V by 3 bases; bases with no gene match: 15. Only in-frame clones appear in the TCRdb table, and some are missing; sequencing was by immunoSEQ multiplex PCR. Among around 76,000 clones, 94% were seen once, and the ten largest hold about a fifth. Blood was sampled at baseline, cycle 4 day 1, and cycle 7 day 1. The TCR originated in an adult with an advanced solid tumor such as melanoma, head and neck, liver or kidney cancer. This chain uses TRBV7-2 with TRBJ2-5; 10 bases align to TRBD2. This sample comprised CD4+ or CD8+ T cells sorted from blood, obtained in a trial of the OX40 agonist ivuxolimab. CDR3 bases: TGTGCCAGCAGCTTGGCCCTAGCGGGAGTTCTGGCAGACACCCAGTACTTC. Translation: CASSLALAGVLADTQYF. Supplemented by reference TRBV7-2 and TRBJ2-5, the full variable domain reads GAGVSQSPSNKVTEKGKDVELRCDPISGHTALYWYRQSLGQGLEFLIYFQGNSAPDKSGLPSDRFSAERTGGSVSTLTIQRTQQEDSAVYLCASSLALAGVLADTQYFGPGTRLLVL.